This TCR beta chain was retrieved from a study of OX40 agonist ivuxolimab in advanced cancers. Across the whole study: Patients were infused with ivuxolimab every 2 weeks at 0.01 to 10 mg/kg.

Study-level results: Dosing at 0.1 to 3.0 mg/kg was accompanied by clonal expansion of CD4+ and CD8+ blood T cells by week 6. CD8+ T cells were the subset that, on average, had more expanded clones than CD4+.

As to this clone: What it binds is not known.

Prior autoimmune disease or systemic immunosuppression barred patients. This table comes from immunoSEQ multiplex PCR, and its TCRdb copy is limited to in-frame clones, with some not included. The sample holds over 75,000 clones; 90% to 95% are singletons and the top ten take more than 0.35%. This CDR3 is 13 amino acids long. CDR1 SGHVS and CDR2 FQNEAQ come from the germline V gene. Trimming removed 6 bases at V and 2 bases at J, with 10 bases between. The rearrangement links TRBV7-8 to TRBJ2-5, with D maybe TRBD2 (5 bases). This material consisted of CD4+ or CD8+ T cells sorted from blood, taken in a trial of the OX40 agonist ivuxolimab. The clonotype was recovered from an adult with an advanced solid tumor such as melanoma, head and neck, liver or kidney cancer. The CDR3 DNA is TGTGCCAGCAGTCCTGGACTGCAAGAGACCCAGTACTTC. It encodes CASSPGLQETQYF. Using reference TRBV7-8 and TRBJ2-5 for the parts outside the CDR3, the full variable domain is GAGVSQSPRYKVAKRGQDVALRCDPISGHVSLFWYQQALGQGPEFLTYFQNEAQLDKSGLPSDRFFAERPEGSVSTLKIQRTQQEDSAVYLCASSPGLQETQYFGPGTRLLVL.